This is a list of T cell receptor beta chains from one sample in a study of cytomegalovirus exposure and HLA in healthy donors. Sequencing used immunoSEQ multiplex PCR; TCRdb keeps in-frame clones, though not all of them. The sample records about 110,000 clones, under 90% being singletons. The sequenced sample was PBMCs. All receptors come from a woman in her thirties in good health and CMV-seronegative. The CDR3 runs from the conserved cysteine through the conserved F or W. A D gene is named only where the DNA matches it firmly. The listing skips clone size in some rows; elsewhere it reads once, few, many or a size class.

clone_size: -
d_call: -
j_call: TRBJ2-1
v_call: TRBV5-4
cdr3_nt: TGTGCCAGCAGCCCTCGCCCTCCCCAGGGTGAGCAGTTCTTC
cdr3_aa: CASSPRPPQGEQFF

clone_size: -
d_call: -
j_call: TRBJ2-2
v_call: TRBV28
cdr3_nt: TGTGCCAGCAGTTTAACCCAGGGTCCCGGGGAGCTGTTTTTT
cdr3_aa: CASSLTQGPGELFF

clone_size: -
d_call: TRBD2
j_call: TRBJ2-1
v_call: TRBV4-1
cdr3_nt: TGCGCCAGCAGCCAATTAACTAGCGGCCCGCCCTACAATGAGCAGTTCTTC
cdr3_aa: CASSQLTSGPPYNEQFF

clone_size: -
d_call: TRBD2
j_call: TRBJ2-3
v_call: TRBV15
cdr3_nt: TGTGCCACCAGCAGAGGACTAGCGGGAGGGCCTTCGCAGTATTTT
cdr3_aa: CATSRGLAGGPSQYF

clone_size: few
d_call: -
j_call: TRBJ2-6
v_call: TRBV5-1
cdr3_nt: TGCGCCAGCAGACCCAGGGTCTCTGGGGCCAACGTCCTGACTTTC
cdr3_aa: CASRPRVSGANVLTF

clone_size: once
d_call: -
j_call: TRBJ2-5
v_call: TRBV7-8
cdr3_nt: TGTGCCAGCAGCCGGGTCCCTCCCCAAGAGACCCAGTACTTC
cdr3_aa: CASSRVPPQETQYF

clone_size: -
d_call: -
j_call: TRBJ2-3
v_call: TRBV7-9
cdr3_nt: TGTGCCAGCAGCCCATCAGGGGGCACAGATACGCAGTATTTT
cdr3_aa: CASSPSGGTDTQYF

clone_size: few
d_call: TRBD1
j_call: TRBJ1-4
v_call: TRBV6-5
cdr3_nt: TGTGCCAGCAGTTCGCCCAGGGGGGTTGCTAATGAAAAACTGTTTTTT
cdr3_aa: CASSSPRGVANEKLFF

clone_size: -
d_call: TRBD2
j_call: TRBJ2-2
v_call: TRBV7-9
cdr3_nt: TGTGCCAGCAGATCAGCGGGAGGGTTAGACACCGGGGAGCTGTTTTTT
cdr3_aa: CASRSAGGLDTGELFF

clone_size: -
d_call: TRBD2
j_call: TRBJ2-7
v_call: TRBV5-4
cdr3_nt: TGTGCCAGCAGCCTGGGACTAGGCGGGTTGTCCTACGAGCAGTACTTC
cdr3_aa: CASSLGLGGLSYEQYF